This TCR beta chain was sequenced in a study of OX40 agonist ivuxolimab in advanced cancers. Turning to the study itself: Ivuxolimab, which is an agonistic anti-OX40 (CD134) antibody, was administered to the patients. General study results and limits: Dosing at 0.1 to 3.0 mg/kg was accompanied by clonal expansion of CD4+ and CD8+ blood T cells by week 6. Partial responders dosed at 0.1-3.0 mg/kg displayed clonal expansion ranking among the lowest.

Sequenced by immunoSEQ multiplex PCR; TCRdb stores in-frame clones only, minus some. This table has under 25,000 clones, around three quarters appearing once. The V and J ends lost 2 bases and 9 bases respectively, with 20 bases between them. The CDR3 contains 15 residues. The germline CDR1 and CDR2 sequences are SGHDT and YYEEEE. This clone has just a few counts. What it binds is not known. This rearrangement joins TRBV5-6 to TRBJ1-1; tentatively, D is TRBD1 (6 bases). The TCR comes from an adult with an advanced solid tumor such as melanoma, head and neck, liver or kidney cancer. The specimen comprised CD4+ or CD8+ T cells sorted from blood, sampled in a trial of the OX40 agonist ivuxolimab. The DNA of the CDR3 is TGTGCCAGCAGCTTCACAGGGTCGAGAGTGCTACAAGCTTTCTTT. Its translation is CASSFTGSRVLQAFF.